This is a list of T cell receptor beta chains from one sample in a study of cytomegalovirus exposure and HLA in healthy donors. Some clones are missing from TCRdb's copy, which holds only in-frame ones; the method was immunoSEQ multiplex PCR. Of roughly 43,000 clones in the sample, approximately 90% were seen once. The sample was PBMCs. Receptors originate from a man between 18 and 29 years old in good health and CMV-seronegative. Each CDR3 is given with its conserved first and last residue. Each record gives: V gene, J gene, clone size, D gene, CDR3 DNA, CDR3 protein. A D gene is named only where the DNA matches it firmly. Rows may omit the clone size; those that give it use once, few, many or a size class.

v_call: TRBV7-2
j_call: TRBJ2-1
clone_size: NA
d_call: TRBD1
cdr3_nt: TGTGCCAGCAGCCCACACAGGGGGCCCTCCTACAATGAGCAGTTCTTC
cdr3_aa: CASSPHRGPSYNEQFF

v_call: TRBV5-1
j_call: TRBJ2-5
clone_size: NA
d_call: NA
cdr3_nt: TGCGCCAGCAGCATCGGACACAGCCAAGAGACCCAGTACTTC
cdr3_aa: CASSIGHSQETQYF

v_call: TRBV28
j_call: TRBJ2-5
clone_size: NA
d_call: NA
cdr3_nt: TGTGCCAGCAGTCAAACTAGGAGAGAGACCCAGTACTTC
cdr3_aa: CASSQTRRETQYF

v_call: TRBV10-3
j_call: TRBJ2-2
clone_size: NA
d_call: TRBD2
cdr3_nt: TGTGCCATCAGTGCCGAAACTAGCGGGGGGGCCTTCCCCGGGGAGCTGTTTTTT
cdr3_aa: CAISAETSGGAFPGELFF

v_call: TRBV5-1
j_call: TRBJ2-2
clone_size: NA
d_call: NA
cdr3_nt: TGCGCCAGCAGCCTTGGGGCAGGGACCGGGGAGCTGTTTTTT
cdr3_aa: CASSLGAGTGELFF

v_call: TRBV7-9
j_call: TRBJ1-3
clone_size: NA
d_call: NA
cdr3_nt: TGTGCCAGCAGCGCTACCGGGGAGCTAAACACCATATATTTT
cdr3_aa: CASSATGELNTIYF

v_call: TRBV19
j_call: TRBJ2-5
clone_size: NA
d_call: TRBD1
cdr3_nt: TGTGCCAGTAGTTCGAGGACAGGCCGCGTACAAGAGACCCAGTACTTC
cdr3_aa: CASSSRTGRVQETQYF

v_call: TRBV18
j_call: TRBJ2-2
clone_size: NA
d_call: TRBD2
cdr3_nt: TGTGCCAGCTCACCACGGAGCGGGAGTTTCGGGGAGCTGTTTTTT
cdr3_aa: CASSPRSGSFGELFF

v_call: TRBV29-1
j_call: TRBJ2-3
clone_size: NA
d_call: NA
cdr3_nt: TGCAGCGGGGGAGTAGGGTTGGATGTTACGCAGTATTTT
cdr3_aa: CSGGVGLDVTQYF

v_call: TRBV10-3
j_call: TRBJ2-4
clone_size: NA
d_call: TRBD1
cdr3_nt: TGTGCCATCAGTGCCGCCGGGACAGGGGATTTGGGCATTCAGTACTTC
cdr3_aa: CAISAAGTGDLGIQYF

v_call: TRBV19
j_call: TRBJ2-3
clone_size: NA
d_call: NA
cdr3_nt: TGTGCCAGTAGTATTTTCACAGGGAGAGATACGCAGTATTTT
cdr3_aa: CASSIFTGRDTQYF

v_call: TRBV19
j_call: TRBJ2-7
clone_size: NA
d_call: TRBD2
cdr3_nt: TGTGCCAGTAGTCGCGCGGCGCCTAGCGGAGGCTCCTACGAGCAGTACTTC
cdr3_aa: CASSRAAPSGGSYEQYF

v_call: TRBV7-8
j_call: TRBJ2-5
clone_size: NA
d_call: TRBD2
cdr3_nt: TGTGCCAGCAGCCCGAGGGGGACTAGCGGGAGGGTAGAGACCCAGTACTTC
cdr3_aa: CASSPRGTSGRVETQYF

v_call: TRBV19
j_call: TRBJ2-2
clone_size: NA
d_call: TRBD2
cdr3_nt: TGTGCCAGTAGTATAGTCGCTAGCGGAGACACCGGGGAGCTGTTTTTT
cdr3_aa: CASSIVASGDTGELFF

v_call: TRBV7-9
j_call: TRBJ1-2
clone_size: NA
d_call: TRBD1
cdr3_nt: TGTGCCATCAGCGGTTCACAGGGGATGGAAGGCTACACCTTC
cdr3_aa: CAISGSQGMEGYTF

v_call: TRBV7-8
j_call: TRBJ1-4
clone_size: NA
d_call: TRBD1
cdr3_nt: TGTGCCAGCAGCTCACAGGGGGGGGAAAAACTGTTTTTT
cdr3_aa: CASSSQGGEKLFF

v_call: TRBV7-6
j_call: TRBJ2-5
clone_size: NA
d_call: NA
cdr3_nt: TGTGCCAGCAGCTTAGCGGGGGCGGTTCAAGAGACCCAGTACTTC
cdr3_aa: CASSLAGAVQETQYF

v_call: TRBV19
j_call: TRBJ1-5
clone_size: NA
d_call: NA
cdr3_nt: TGTGCCAGTAGTATTTTACCTGAAGCTGGCAATCAGCCCCAGCATTTT
cdr3_aa: CASSILPEAGNQPQHF

v_call: TRBV6-1
j_call: TRBJ2-3
clone_size: once
d_call: TRBD2
cdr3_nt: TGTGCCACCCGGACTAGCGGGAGGGGGGATACGCAGTATTTT
cdr3_aa: CATRTSGRGDTQYF

v_call: TRBV6-4
j_call: TRBJ2-3
clone_size: NA
d_call: TRBD1
cdr3_nt: TGTGCCAGCAGTGACTCGCCGGGACAGAGCACAGATACGCAGTATTTT
cdr3_aa: CASSDSPGQSTDTQYF

v_call: TRBV4-1
j_call: TRBJ2-5
clone_size: NA
d_call: TRBD2
cdr3_nt: TGCGCCAGCAGCCGGACGGGGGGAAGTGAGACCCAGTACTTC
cdr3_aa: CASSRTGGSETQYF

v_call: TRBV7-3
j_call: TRBJ2-1
clone_size: few
d_call: TRBD2
cdr3_nt: TGTGCCAGCAGCTTATGGGGGACTAGCGGGGACCACTACAATGAGCAGTTCTTC
cdr3_aa: CASSLWGTSGDHYNEQFF

v_call: TRBV4-2
j_call: TRBJ2-7
clone_size: NA
d_call: NA
cdr3_nt: TGTGCCAGCAGCCAAGAAGAGACAGGCTACGAGCAGTACTTC
cdr3_aa: CASSQEETGYEQYF

v_call: TRBV4-3
j_call: TRBJ2-1
clone_size: NA
d_call: TRBD2
cdr3_nt: TGCGCCAGCAGCCAAGCCGGGACTAATGTTAATGAGCAGTTCTTC
cdr3_aa: CASSQAGTNVNEQFF

v_call: TRBV9
j_call: TRBJ1-1
clone_size: NA
d_call: NA
cdr3_nt: TGTGCCAGCAACGCAGCGGGGGGCACTGAAGCTTTCTTT
cdr3_aa: CASNAAGGTEAFF

v_call: TRBV4-1
j_call: TRBJ1-1
clone_size: NA
d_call: NA
cdr3_nt: TGCGCCAGCAGCCAAGAGACACCCGTGAACACTGAAGCTTTCTTT
cdr3_aa: CASSQETPVNTEAFF

v_call: TRBV7-8
j_call: TRBJ1-1
clone_size: NA
d_call: NA
cdr3_nt: TGTGCCAGCAGCTTAGTCGGCAGGGGTTGGACTGAAGCTTTCTTT
cdr3_aa: CASSLVGRGWTEAFF

v_call: TRBV4-1
j_call: TRBJ2-3
clone_size: NA
d_call: NA
cdr3_nt: TGCGCCAGCAGCCAAGACACAGGACGAACAGATACGCAGTATTTT
cdr3_aa: CASSQDTGRTDTQYF

v_call: TRBV28
j_call: TRBJ1-2
clone_size: NA
d_call: TRBD1
cdr3_nt: TGTGCCAGCAGTTTGTATGGGACAGGGGTGAAGGGCTACACCTTC
cdr3_aa: CASSLYGTGVKGYTF

v_call: TRBV19
j_call: TRBJ2-5
clone_size: NA
d_call: TRBD2
cdr3_nt: TGTGCCAGTAGTATAGCCCCAGCGGGGGCCCAAGAGACCCAGTACTTC
cdr3_aa: CASSIAPAGAQETQYF

v_call: TRBV29-1
j_call: TRBJ1-1
clone_size: NA
d_call: NA
cdr3_nt: TGCAGCGTTGAAGCACGACTTGAAGCTTTCTTT
cdr3_aa: CSVEARLEAFF

v_call: TRBV5-4
j_call: TRBJ2-1
clone_size: NA
d_call: TRBD2
cdr3_nt: TGTGCCAGCAGCCTCCAGCTCGGACTAGCGAATGAGCAGTTCTTC
cdr3_aa: CASSLQLGLANEQFF

v_call: TRBV4-2
j_call: TRBJ1-5
clone_size: NA
d_call: NA
cdr3_nt: TGTGCCAGCAGCCATGGACAGCGCAATCAGCCCCAGCATTTT
cdr3_aa: CASSHGQRNQPQHF

v_call: TRBV28
j_call: TRBJ2-4
clone_size: NA
d_call: NA
cdr3_nt: TGTGCCAGCAGAGGTAACAGGGAGGGCGCCAAAAACATTCAGTACTTC
cdr3_aa: CASRGNREGAKNIQYF

v_call: TRBV19
j_call: TRBJ2-1
clone_size: NA
d_call: NA
cdr3_nt: TGTGCCAGTAGACAACTTGGACAGCCCCGGGCCAATGAGCAGTTCTTC
cdr3_aa: CASRQLGQPRANEQFF

v_call: TRBV5-1
j_call: TRBJ2-1
clone_size: NA
d_call: TRBD1
cdr3_nt: TGCGCCAGCAGCTGGACAGGGGGCTCCTACAATGAGCAGTTCTTC
cdr3_aa: CASSWTGGSYNEQFF

v_call: TRBV7-6
j_call: TRBJ1-1
clone_size: NA
d_call: NA
cdr3_nt: TGTGCCAGCAGCTTAGGAGTAGACACTGAAGCTTTCTTT
cdr3_aa: CASSLGVDTEAFF

v_call: TRBV7-2
j_call: TRBJ1-1
clone_size: NA
d_call: NA
cdr3_nt: TGTGCCAGCAGCGTCAGGGGAGGGACTGAAGCTTTCTTT
cdr3_aa: CASSVRGGTEAFF

v_call: TRBV5-8
j_call: TRBJ2-5
clone_size: NA
d_call: TRBD2
cdr3_nt: TGTGCCAGCAGGGGACTAGCGGAGACCCAGTACTTC
cdr3_aa: CASRGLAETQYF

v_call: TRBV2
j_call: TRBJ1-5
clone_size: NA
d_call: TRBD1
cdr3_nt: TGTGCCAGCAGCATGGGACAGGGAGGCTATCAGCCCCAGCATTTT
cdr3_aa: CASSMGQGGYQPQHF

v_call: TRBV19
j_call: TRBJ2-1
clone_size: once
d_call: NA
cdr3_nt: TGTGCCAGTAGTATCGTAGCGGTCTCCTACAATGAGCAGTTCTTC
cdr3_aa: CASSIVAVSYNEQFF

v_call: TRBV7-2
j_call: TRBJ2-5
clone_size: NA
d_call: TRBD2
cdr3_nt: TGTGCCAGCCGGGGCGGGGGAGAGACCCAGTACTTC
cdr3_aa: CASRGGGETQYF

v_call: TRBV7-2
j_call: TRBJ1-5
clone_size: NA
d_call: NA
cdr3_nt: TGTGCCAGCAGCTTATCCAGGGAAGGCTATCAGCCCCAGCATTTT
cdr3_aa: CASSLSREGYQPQHF

v_call: TRBV29-1
j_call: TRBJ1-2
clone_size: NA
d_call: NA
cdr3_nt: TGCAGCGTTTTCCGACGGGATGGCTACACCTTC
cdr3_aa: CSVFRRDGYTF